These T cell receptor beta chains were read from a single sample in a study of patients and donors after allogeneic stem cell transplantation. One entry per CDR3 protein results from TCRdb running MiXCR on the RT-PCR reads. This table has some 200,000 distinct CDR3 sequences, 40% to 45% appearing once. Sequenced: blood, either unsorted or a sorted T cell fraction (not recorded which). These receptor sequences come from a human donor who was either an allogeneic HSCT recipient or a stem cell or donor lymphocyte infusion donor (not recorded which). It is not recorded whose cells these are; they may come from a transplant donor. CDR3s include the opening cysteine and the closing phenylalanine or tryptophan. D genes are given only for firm matches. Some rows have no size entry. The others give once, few or many, or a class for an expanded clone.

D	V	size	J	DNA	CDR3
-	TRBV6-2/TRBV6-3	-	TRBJ2-2	TGTGCCAGCAGTTACTTGGGCGGAGCGAACACCGGGGAGCTGTTTTTT	CASSYLGGANTGELFF
-	TRBV24-1	-	TRBJ2-1	TGTGCCACCAGTGACGCGGAGTACAATGAGCAGTTCTTC	CATSDAEYNEQFF
-	TRBV21-1	-	TRBJ1-1	TGTGCCAGCAGCAATTATTCCTTCCACACTGAAGCTTTCTTT	CASSNYSFHTEAFF
-	TRBV2	few	TRBJ1-1	TGTGCCAGCAGTGAAGCCATGATGAACACTGAAGCTTTCTTT	CASSEAMMNTEAFF
-	TRBV11-1	once	TRBJ2-7	TGTGCCAGCAGCTTTGGGATAGGGAACTACGAGCAGTACTTC	CASSFGIGNYEQYF
TRBD2	TRBV12-3/TRBV12-4	few	TRBJ2-7	TGTGCCAGCAGGCGTAGCGGGATCTACGAGCAGTACTTC	CASRRSGIYEQYF
-	TRBV4-2	-	TRBJ1-1	TGTGCCAGCAGCCAAGAGGAACGGATCACGAACACTGAAGCTTTCTTT	CASSQEERITNTEAFF
-	TRBV12-3/TRBV12-4	few	TRBJ2-7	TGTGCCAGCAGTCCGTCCAATACTTCGTCCTACGAGCAGTACTTC	CASSPSNTSSYEQYF
TRBD1	TRBV4-2	-	TRBJ1-5	TGTGCCAGCAGCCAAGATGGGACAGAGCAGCCCCAGCATTTT	CASSQDGTEQPQHF
-	TRBV29-1	-	TRBJ2-3	TGCAGCGTTGTCAGGGACACAGATACGCAGTATTTT	CSVVRDTDTQYF
-	TRBV19	-	TRBJ2-1	TGTGCCAGTTGGTACAATGAGCAGTTCTTC	CASWYNEQFF
TRBD1	TRBV12-3/TRBV12-4	few	TRBJ1-2	TGTGCCAGCAGTGAAACCGGGACAGGGGTCTATGGCTACACCTTC	CASSETGTGVYGYTF
-	TRBV4-1	-	TRBJ2-1	TGCGCCAGCAGCCAACCGTCGACAGTCTTGTACAATGAGCAGTTCTTC	CASSQPSTVLYNEQFF
TRBD1	TRBV4-2	few	TRBJ1-1	TGTGCCAGCAGCCAAGTCTTACAGGGGTTGGGAACTGAAGCTTTCTTT	CASSQVLQGLGTEAFF
-	TRBV30	-	TRBJ2-6	TGTGCCTGGAGTGTATTGGGGGGCTCTGGGGCCAACGTCCTGACTTTC	CAWSVLGGSGANVLTF
TRBD2	TRBV6-6	-	TRBJ2-7	TGTGCCAGCAGTTACATCGGTAGCGGGAGCGAGCAGTACTTC	CASSYIGSGSEQYF
-	TRBV27	-	TRBJ2-5	TGTGCCAGCAGTCTCACCCCTGGGGGGCGCGGAGAGACCCAGTACTTC	CASSLTPGGRGETQYF
-	TRBV21-1	-	TRBJ1-1	TGTGCCAGCAGCAAAGGGACAGTCAGTTCCCTGGAAGCTTTCTTT	CASSKGTVSSLEAFF
TRBD1	TRBV12-3/TRBV12-4	-	TRBJ1-2	TGTGCCAGCAGTTGGGGAGGGGGCGGCGGCTACACCTTC	CASSWGGGGGYTF
-	TRBV7-9	-	TRBJ2-5	TGTGCCAGCAGCTTACTCAGGGGAGAGACCCAGTACTTC	CASSLLRGETQYF
-	TRBV16	few	TRBJ1-3	TGTGCCAGCAGCCAAGCAGGCTTTGTAAACACCATATATTTT	CASSQAGFVNTIYF
TRBD1	TRBV7-8	-	TRBJ1-1	TGTGCCAGCAGCTTAGGCTGGGACAGGGTCACTGAAGCTTTCTTT	CASSLGWDRVTEAFF
-	TRBV9	once	TRBJ2-7	TGTGCCAGCTCAGGGGATCTCTTAAGGGACGAGCAGTACTTC	CASSGDLLRDEQYF
TRBD2	TRBV7-8	-	TRBJ2-1	TGTGCCAGCAGCTTCGTGCGGGGGAGCTCCTACAATGAGCAGTTCTTC	CASSFVRGSSYNEQFF
-	TRBV28	-	TRBJ2-5	TGTGCCAGCATTCCGGGACGGCAAGAGACCCAGTACTTC	CASIPGRQETQYF
TRBD1	TRBV20-1	few	TRBJ1-5	TGCAGTGCTAGAGAAAAGACAGGGTCCGATCAGCCCCAGCATTTT	CSAREKTGSDQPQHF
TRBD1	TRBV12-3/TRBV12-4	few	TRBJ1-1	TGTGCCAGCAGTCCAGACAGGGGGTTCTTT	CASSPDRGFF
TRBD1	TRBV4-3	-	TRBJ2-1	TGCGCCAGCAGCCAGGCCTTAGACAGGGAGATTATCAATGAGCAGTTCTTC	CASSQALDREIINEQFF
TRBD2	TRBV7-9	once	TRBJ2-1	TGTGCCAGCAGCCCAATAGCGGGAGGGTGGTATGAGCAGTTCTTC	CASSPIAGGWYEQFF
-	TRBV3-1	-	TRBJ1-1	TGTGCCAGCAGCCAAGGGTCAGGGAGGAACACTGAAGCTTTCTTT	CASSQGSGRNTEAFF
-	TRBV5-6	-	TRBJ2-5	TGTGCCAGCAGCTCCCGACAGCAAGAGACCCAGTACTTC	CASSSRQQETQYF
-	TRBV7-2	few	TRBJ2-4	TGTGCCAGCAGCTTAGAAGGCAACATTCAGTACTTC	CASSLEGNIQYF
-	TRBV7-8	few	TRBJ1-2	TGTGCCAGCAGCCTGACCGCCTATGAGGGCTACACCTTC	CASSLTAYEGYTF
TRBD2	TRBV6-6	once	TRBJ2-7	TGTGCCAGCAGTTCGGGACTAGCGATGGCGGGCGAGCAGTACTTC	CASSSGLAMAGEQYF
-	TRBV5-1	-	TRBJ2-7	TGCGCCAGTAGGTACCCCCAGGGACACGAGCAGTACTTC	CASRYPQGHEQYF
-	TRBV5-1	-	TRBJ2-4	TGCGCCAGCAGCCCCGAGGGGGTAGCCAAAAACATTCAGTACTTC	CASSPEGVAKNIQYF
TRBD1	TRBV7-8	once	TRBJ1-4	TGTGCCAGCAGCTTGGACAGGGGGCAATCTGAAAAACTGTTTTTT	CASSLDRGQSEKLFF
TRBD1	TRBV6-5	-	TRBJ1-2	TGTGCCAGCAGTTACTCGCGGGACAGGTCTTATGGCTACACCTTC	CASSYSRDRSYGYTF
TRBD1	TRBV30	few	TRBJ1-1	TGTGCCTGGAGGAAGGTCCAGGGGGTCACTGAAGCTTTCTTT	CAWRKVQGVTEAFF
-	TRBV5-6	-	TRBJ1-1	TGTGCCAGCAGCTTGGCAATGGGGGTGAACACTGAAGCTTTCTTT	CASSLAMGVNTEAFF
TRBD2	TRBV12-5	-	TRBJ2-2	TGTGCTAGTGGTCCCGGACTAGCGGGAGGGCCTCTGAACACCGGGGAGCTGTTTTTT	CASGPGLAGGPLNTGELFF
-	TRBV4-3	-	TRBJ2-7	TGCGCCAGCAGCCAAGATATTCCGGAGGCCTACGAGCAGTACTTC	CASSQDIPEAYEQYF